One and the same sample provided the 24 T cell receptor beta chains below, sequenced in a study of CD8 T cells in Susac syndrome. The RNA, roughly 0.45 to 1 ug, was put through reverse transcription using random hexamers. TCRdb re-analysed the immunoSEQ multiplex PCR reads in MiXCR, keeping a single row per CDR3 protein. The profile shows under 90,000 distinct CDR3 sequences, roughly 91% of them singletons. The sample taken for sequencing was CD4+ T cells from PBMCs. These receptors came from a human donor with Susac syndrome.

The gene calls are TRBV3-1 and TRBJ2-7; perhaps D is TRBD1 or TRBD2 (5 bases each). The CDR3 has 11 residues. The V gene's germline CDR1 is LGHDT and CDR2 YNNKEL (reference sequence). The germline V and J ends were trimmed by 5 bases and 5 bases, with 7 bases remaining between them. CDR3 protein: CASSMGDEQYF. The CDR3 region has the DNA TGTGCCAGCAGCATGGGGGACGAGCAGTACTTC.

This rearrangement joins TRBV20-1 to TRBJ1-5; D call uncertain. V dropped 1 base and J dropped 1 base, with 8 bases sitting between them. This CDR3 region has 14 residues. CDR1 DFQATT and CDR2 SNEGSKA come from the germline V gene (reference sequence). The CDR3 nucleotides read TGCAGTGCTAGAGCGGGGTTGAGCAATCAGCCCCAGCATTTT. Residues: CSARAGLSNQPQHF.

The genes are TRBV5-1 and TRBJ2-3; D possibly corresponds to TRBD2 (6 bases). The CDR3 has 15 amino acids. V lost 0 bases to trimming and J lost 8 bases, with 16 bases between them. Germline loops: CDR1 SGHRS, CDR2 YFSETQ. CDR3 DNA sequence: TGCGCCAGCAGCTTGGTGGGGGGTCAGGAAGCTACGCAGTATTTT. This sequence encodes CASSLVGGQEATQYF.

The J gene is TRBJ2-3, the V gene TRBV20-1, with TRBD2 matching over 9 bases. The germline V gene has CDR1 DFQATT and CDR2 SNEGSKA (reference sequence). The CDR3 covers 14 residues. CDR3 sequence: CSPGIGGRGDTQYF. CDR3 coding DNA: TGCAGCCCTGGGATTGGCGGGAGGGGAGATACGCAGTATTTT.

The chain combines TRBV7-6 with TRBJ2-7; D gene ambiguous. Trimming took off 2 bases at V and 7 bases at J, with 12 bases between the two ends. The length of the CDR3 is 13 residues. Per germline, CDR1 SGHVS and CDR2 FNYEAQ. The CDR3 sequence: CASSLSYNREQYF. The CDR3 bases are TGTGCCAGCAGCTTATCCTATAACCGGGAGCAGTACTTC.

As DNA, the CDR3 is TGTGCCAGCAGTCATCTAGCGGGAGGGTACAATGAGCAGTTCTTC. This codes for CASSHLAGGYNEQFF. The chain is built from TRBV28 and TRBJ2-1; TRBD2 matches 12 bases. CDR3 length equals 15 residues. Germline loops: CDR1 MDHEN, CDR2 SYDVKM. J gave up 4 bases and V 5 bases, and 3 bases lay outside the gene matches.

This chain joins TRBV18 and TRBJ2-7; no reliable D call. CDR1 and CDR2 (germline): KGHSH, LQKENI. The CDR3 length is 12 residues. V was clipped by 3 bases and J by 7 bases, with 10 bases between them. The CDR3 bases are TGTGCCAGCTCACCTCGTAATGTAGAGCAGTACTTC. Protein sequence: CASSPRNVEQYF.

The chain links TRBV18 to TRBJ2-5; 7 bases are shared with TRBD2. Germline lookup yields CDR1 KGHSH and CDR2 LQKENI. The CDR3 sequence is 16 residues long. J lost 4 bases, V lost 1 base, and 9 bases had no gene match. The CDR3 reads CASSPRLAGVSETQYF. CDR3 bases: TGTGCCAGCTCACCACGGTTGGCGGGAGTGTCAGAGACCCAGTACTTC.

The chain combines TRBV23-1 with TRBJ1-1; D is ambiguous. TRBV23-1 is an ORF, with its function uncertain. The V gene lost 6 bases and the J gene lost 0 bases, with 14 bases spanning the gap. The CDR3 runs to 15 residues. The CDR3 loop is CASSPRDRLNTEAFF. DNA of the CDR3: TGCGCCAGCAGCCCCAGAGACCGCTTGAACACTGAAGCTTTCTTT.

The chain uses TRBV12-3 or TRBV12-4 and TRBJ2-1; the D gene is possibly TRBD2 (6 bases). Trimming removed 5 bases from V and 8 bases from J, with 22 bases in between. This CDR3 spans 16 amino acids. The CDR3 sequence is CASSRGGAGVKDEQFF. In DNA, the CDR3 is TGTGCCAGCAGTCGTGGCGGGGCGGGCGTAAAGGATGAGCAGTTCTTC.

This chain links TRBV7-2 with TRBJ2-4, with D possibly TRBD1 on 6 matching bases. V lost 1 base to trimming and J lost 0 bases, with 19 bases between them. In germline, CDR1 is SGHTA, CDR2 FQGNSA. The CDR3 loop spans 19 amino acids. CDR3 DNA sequence: TGTGCCAGCAGCTTAGAGTCCGGACAGACTAAGCTAGCCAAAAACATTCAGTACTTC. Its protein is CASSLESGQTKLAKNIQYF.

The chain couples TRBV4-3 to TRBJ1-1; the D is unclear. V was cut by 4 bases and J by 8 bases, with 8 bases left in between. Germline V lookup: CDR1 LGHNA, CDR2 YSLEER. This CDR3 has 11 amino acids. The CDR3 loop is CASSLEKEAFF. DNA of the CDR3: TGCGCCAGCAGCCTAGAGAAAGAAGCTTTCTTT.

The genes are TRBV4-3 and TRBJ2-1; D not certain. Germline values: CDR1 LGHNA, CDR2 YSLEER. V lost 4 bases, J lost 8 bases, and 12 bases lay in between. The CDR3 extends over 13 amino acids. The DNA of the CDR3 is TGCGCCAGCAGCCGCACGCCCCAGGATGAGCAGTTCTTC. Translating it yields CASSRTPQDEQFF.

The chain is built from TRBV7-6 and TRBJ1-1; 7 positions agree with TRBD1. This CDR3 is built from 15 residues. Germline CDR1 reads SGHVS; CDR2 reads FNYEAQ. Trimming at V came to 2 bases and at J to 1 base, leaving 4 bases not matched to a gene. The chain's CDR3 is CASSLSGQRNTEAFF. CDR3 DNA: TGTGCCAGCAGCTTATCGGGACAGAGGAACACTGAAGCTTTCTTT.

The rearrangement links TRBV25-1 to TRBJ2-5, with TRBD2 identical over 11 bases. The V gene end was trimmed by 4 bases and the J gene end by 5 bases; junction bases not matched to a gene: 3. The CDR3 has 14 residues. Germline CDR1 MGHDK, CDR2 SYGVNS. CDR3 in amino acids: CASSGSGRVETQYF. In DNA, the CDR3 is TGTGCCAGCAGTGGTAGCGGGAGGGTGGAGACCCAGTACTTC.

As DNA, the CDR3 is TGCAGCGTTGAAGGACAGGGCGGTGGCGAGCAGTACTTC. Translation gives CSVEGQGGGEQYF. The chain couples TRBV29-1 to TRBJ2-7; 7 positions match TRBD1. V was pared by 1 base and J by 6 bases, with 6 bases of the junction left unmatched. The length of the CDR3 is 13 residues. CDR1 SQVTM and CDR2 ANQGSEA come from the germline V gene.

V is TRBV5-6 and J is TRBJ2-5; perhaps TRBD1 as D (6 bases). Trimming shortened V by 5 bases and J by 4 bases, and 15 bases separated the two germline ends. The CDR3 consists of 14 residues. Germline CDR1 is SGHDT and CDR2 is YYEEEE. The CDR3 DNA reads TGTGCCAGCAGTGACAGGTACCCGCGAGAGACCCAGTACTTC. This sequence encodes CASSDRYPRETQYF.

The J gene is TRBJ2-4, the V gene TRBV6-5; a possible D gene is TRBD1 (6 bases). Germline V gene data show CDR1 as MNHEY and CDR2 as SVGAGI. The CDR3 is 15 amino acids. V was shortened by 5 bases and J by 2 bases, with 13 bases between the two germline ends. CDR3: CASSATGQTKNIQYF. CDR3 coding DNA: TGTGCCAGCAGTGCGACAGGACAAACCAAAAACATTCAGTACTTC.

The chain links TRBV2 to TRBJ1-6, with D unclear. The CDR3 length is 13 residues. V was cut by 3 bases and J by 13 bases, with 13 bases left in between. The V gene's germline CDR1 is SNHLY and CDR2 FYNNEI. The CDR3 sequence: CASSDQEARPLHF. The CDR3 DNA reads as TGTGCCAGCAGTGACCAAGAAGCTCGTCCCCTCCACTTT.

The V call is TRBV11-2, the J call TRBJ2-5; TRBD2 matches 11 bases. This CDR3 contains 18 residues. V trimming: 5 bases; J trimming: 0 bases; junction bases outside the gene matches: 11. Germline loops: CDR1 SGHAT, CDR2 FQNNGV. The CDR3 spells CASSPRVLSGRDQETQYF. In nucleotides, the CDR3 is TGTGCCAGCAGCCCTCGTGTCCTTAGCGGGAGGGACCAAGAGACCCAGTACTTC.

The rearrangement links TRBV3-1 to TRBJ2-2; the match to TRBD1 covers 9 bases. From germline, CDR1 is LGHDT and CDR2 YNNKEL (reference sequence). The junction had 6 bases not matched to a gene; V was cut back by 3 bases and J by 4 bases. The CDR3 has 16 amino acids. The CDR3 reads CASSQSGQGVTGELFF. The CDR3 region has the DNA TGTGCCAGCAGCCAGTCGGGACAGGGCGTCACCGGGGAGCTGTTTTTT.

This chain joins TRBV6-2 or TRBV6-3 and TRBJ2-3; TRBD2 is a possible D gene (5 bases). The CDR3 is made up of 13 amino acids. In germline, CDR1 is MNHEY, CDR2 SVGEGT. V was pared by 2 bases and J by 14 bases, with 17 bases between. CDR3 region: CASSYGIGIETYF. The CDR3 DNA sequence: TGTGCCAGCAGTTACGGGATCGGGATTGAGACGTATTTT.

This clonotype was recorded only once. The chain has TRBV25-1 and TRBJ1-1; tentative D call: TRBD1 (6 bases). V was clipped by 6 bases and J by 5 bases, with 10 bases between them. Germline lookup yields CDR1 MGHDK and CDR2 SYGVNS. CDR3 length equals 12 residues. The CDR3 is CASRQGHTEAFF. DNA for the CDR3: TGTGCCAGCAGACAGGGTCATACTGAAGCTTTCTTT.

V usage is TRBV27 and J usage is TRBJ2-7, with 7 nucleotides matching TRBD1. This CDR3 has 14 amino acids. V was pared by 3 bases and J by 2 bases, with 4 bases of the junction left unmatched. Germline CDR1 MNHEY, CDR2 SMNVEV (reference sequence). The DNA of the CDR3 is TGTGCCAGCAGTTTCGGACAGGCTACCTACGAGCAGTACTTC. Its protein is CASSFGQATYEQYF.